This TCR beta chain originates from a study of T cells in women clearing cervical HPV infection. Produced via immunoSEQ multiplex PCR; TCRdb's table is partial and in-frame only. Recorded for this sample: tens of thousands of clones. Each participant carried one incident cervical HPV16 infection only. The CDR3 has 16 residues. With V trimmed by 3 bases and J by 2 bases, 7 bases remained unmatched. Germline V gives CDR1 GTSNPN, CDR2 SVGIG (reference sequence). About this clone itself: The CDR3 is cut off 3 residues early in the read; its end comes from the germline J gene.

The receptor was isolated from a woman aged 18 to 69 with a cervical HPV16 infection that either progressed to CIN3+ or cleared (not recorded which). V gene TRBV30 combines with J gene TRBJ2-1, with 10 positions matching TRBD2. Sequences were obtained from blood buffy coat. CDR3 DNA, as far as it was read: TGTGCCTGGAGGCTAGCGGGGGCGCATCCCTACAATGAG. Translated: CAWRLAGAHPYNE. The full CDR3 sequence reads CAWRLAGAHPYNEQFF. Full variable domain (rest looked up from reference TRBV30 and TRBJ2-1): SQTIHQWPATLVQPVGSPLSLECTVEGTSNPNLYWYRQAAGRGLQLLFYSVGIGQISSEVPQNLSASRPQDRQFILSSKKLLLSDSGFYLCAWRLAGAHPYNEQFFGPGTRLTVL.